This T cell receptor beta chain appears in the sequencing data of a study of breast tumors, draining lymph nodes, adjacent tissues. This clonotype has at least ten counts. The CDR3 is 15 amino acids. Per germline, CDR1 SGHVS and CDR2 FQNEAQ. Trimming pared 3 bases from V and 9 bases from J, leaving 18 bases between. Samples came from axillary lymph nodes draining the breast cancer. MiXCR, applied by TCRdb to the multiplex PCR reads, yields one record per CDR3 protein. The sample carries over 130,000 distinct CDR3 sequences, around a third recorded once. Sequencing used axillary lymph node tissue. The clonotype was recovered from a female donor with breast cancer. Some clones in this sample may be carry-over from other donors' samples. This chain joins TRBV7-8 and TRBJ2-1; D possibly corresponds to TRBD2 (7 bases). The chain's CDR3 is CASSLGGADRGEQFF. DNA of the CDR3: TGTGCCAGCAGCTTGGGGGGGGCCGATCGGGGTGAGCAGTTCTTC.